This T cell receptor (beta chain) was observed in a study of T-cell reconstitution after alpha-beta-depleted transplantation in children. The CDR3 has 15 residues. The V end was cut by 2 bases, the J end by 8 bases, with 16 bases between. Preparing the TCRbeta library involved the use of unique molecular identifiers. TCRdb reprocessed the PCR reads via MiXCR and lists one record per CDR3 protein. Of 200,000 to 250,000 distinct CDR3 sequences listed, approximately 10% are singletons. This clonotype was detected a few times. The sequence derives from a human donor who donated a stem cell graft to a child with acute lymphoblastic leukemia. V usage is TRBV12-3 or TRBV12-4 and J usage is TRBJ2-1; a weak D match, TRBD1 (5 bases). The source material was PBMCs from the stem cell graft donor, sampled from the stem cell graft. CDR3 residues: CASSLLFEFRDEQFF. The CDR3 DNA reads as TGTGCCAGCAGTTTATTGTTCGAGTTCAGGGATGAGCAGTTCTTC.